Listed below are T cell receptor beta chains from one sample, sequenced in a study of STAT5B mutations in CD4+ large granular lymphocyte leukemia. The data were produced by immunoSEQ multiplex PCR, yet TCRdb's version contains in-frame clones alone and is incomplete. Here the sample spans some 35,000 clones, approximately 88% being singletons. Sequencing was performed on CD4+ T cells from blood buffy coats. These receptors originate from a human donor in good health. Both conserved end residues are part of each CDR3. D genes are given only for firm matches. Size tells how often a clone was seen (once, few, many) or the class of an expanded clone, and some rows leave it out.

D gene	clone size	J gene	V gene	CDR3 protein	CDR3 DNA
NA	NA	TRBJ1-1	TRBV6-5	CASTRLGTEAFF	TGTGCCAGCACCCGACTAGGGACTGAAGCTTTCTTT
NA	NA	TRBJ1-4	TRBV6-1	CARVWEGGGLFF	TGTGCCAGAGTGTGGGAGGGAGGAGGACTGTTTTTT
NA	NA	TRBJ1-1	TRBV7-8	CASSSNPGPIEAFF	TGTGCCAGCAGCTCCAACCCGGGTCCTATTGAAGCTTTCTTT
NA	once	TRBJ1-1	TRBV19	CASSIDPLRAEAFF	TGTGCCAGTAGTATAGACCCCCTACGGGCTGAAGCTTTCTTT
NA	NA	TRBJ2-2	TRBV15	CATRRDFSTGELFF	TGTGCCACCAGACGAGATTTTAGCACCGGGGAGCTGTTTTTT
NA	NA	TRBJ2-2	TRBV25-1	CASSESRGLPGELFF	TGTGCCAGCAGTGAATCGAGAGGGCTCCCCGGGGAGCTGTTTTTT
NA	NA	TRBJ2-2	TRBV6-5	CASSLAGELFF	TGTGCCAGCAGCCTTGCCGGGGAGCTGTTTTTT
NA	NA	TRBJ2-2	TRBV6-1	CASRRTVLEYRELFF	TGTGCCAGCAGAAGGACAGTCCTAGAGTACCGGGAGCTGTTTTTT
TRBD1	NA	TRBJ1-3	TRBV10-3	CAISPGTAGNTIYF	TGTGCCATCAGCCCTGGGACAGCCGGAAACACCATATATTTT
TRBD1	NA	TRBJ2-7	TRBV5-5	CASSTPRDRPLKQYF	TGTGCCAGCAGCACTCCCCGGGACAGGCCCCTCAAGCAGTACTTC
TRBD1	NA	TRBJ1-4	TRBV18	CASSPLGDRAGEKLFF	TGTGCCAGCTCCCCTTTGGGGGACAGGGCAGGGGAAAAACTGTTTTTT
NA	once	TRBJ2-7	TRBV7-2	CASSTYRESGEQYF	TGTGCCAGCAGCACGTACAGGGAATCGGGGGAGCAGTACTTC
NA	once	TRBJ1-2	TRBV6-6	CASSPPGLLYGYTF	TGTGCCAGCAGTCCGCCGGGACTTCTCTATGGCTACACCTTC
TRBD2	NA	TRBJ2-7	TRBV4-1	CASSFVAGVSLYEQYF	TGCGCCAGCAGCTTCGTTGCGGGGGTCTCCCTCTACGAGCAGTACTTC
NA	NA	TRBJ2-2	TRBV11-2	CASSPDRESGELFF	TGTGCCAGCAGCCCAGACCGGGAATCCGGGGAGCTGTTTTTT
TRBD2	NA	TRBJ2-3	TRBV30	CARRGGLADPSADTQYF	TGTGCCCGGCGGGGAGGACTAGCGGACCCATCGGCAGATACGCAGTATTTT
NA	NA	TRBJ1-1	TRBV29-1	CSVGPWGDTEAFF	TGCAGCGTTGGGCCCTGGGGGGACACTGAAGCTTTCTTT
NA	NA	TRBJ2-6	TRBV23-1	CASSQSTHLFDSSGANVLTF	TGCGCCAGCAGTCAATCCACACATTTATTCGACAGCTCTGGGGCCAACGTCCTGACTTTC
NA	NA	TRBJ1-4	TRBV11-3	CASRAMGEKLFF	TGTGCCAGCCGGGCCATGGGTGAAAAACTGTTTTTT
NA	few	TRBJ1-6	TRBV7-2	CASSSTLRGGTPLHF	TGTGCCAGCAGCTCCACGCTACGAGGAGGAACACCCCTCCACTTT
NA	NA	TRBJ2-6	TRBV10-1	CASSADSSGANVLTF	TGCGCCAGCAGTGCGGACAGCTCTGGGGCCAACGTCCTGACTTTC
NA	NA	TRBJ2-1	TRBV6-5	CASSYSGVPYNEQFF	TGTGCCAGCAGTTACTCGGGGGTTCCCTACAATGAGCAGTTCTTC
TRBD1	NA	TRBJ2-7	TRBV5-6	CASSSKTGLGAYEQYF	TGTGCCAGCAGCTCCAAGACAGGGTTAGGGGCCTACGAGCAGTACTTC
NA	NA	TRBJ1-5	TRBV5-1	CASSFDSNQPQHF	TGCGCCAGCAGCTTCGACAGTAATCAGCCCCAGCATTTT
TRBD1	NA	TRBJ1-5	TRBV6-5	CASSRQGGQPQHF	TGTGCCAGCAGTCGACAGGGGGGACAGCCCCAGCATTTT
NA	NA	TRBJ1-2	TRBV5-5	CASSLVFRDGYTF	TGTGCCAGCAGCTTAGTCTTCAGGGATGGCTACACCTTC
NA	few	TRBJ1-5	TRBV27	CASSLKGGNQPQHF	TGTGCCAGCAGCCTCAAGGGGGGCAATCAGCCCCAGCATTTT
NA	once	TRBJ2-2	TRBV21-1	CASSLHRDRDTGELFF	TGTGCCAGCAGCCTACACCGGGACAGGGACACCGGGGAGCTGTTTTTT
NA	once	TRBJ2-5	TRBV19	CASSIDPRRSRTQYF	TGTGCCAGTAGTATAGATCCCCGCAGGTCTCGGACCCAGTACTTC
TRBD1	NA	TRBJ1-6	TRBV5-5	CASSSQGQGYSPLHF	TGTGCCAGCAGCTCTCAGGGACAGGGGTATTCACCCCTCCACTTT
NA	NA	TRBJ2-7	TRBV5-1	CASSLAPGVVTYEQYF	TGCGCCAGCAGCTTAGCCCCCGGGGTAGTAACCTACGAGCAGTACTTC
NA	few	TRBJ1-6	TRBV19	CASSIGRRFNSPLHF	TGTGCCAGTAGTATCGGACGGAGGTTCAATTCACCCCTCCACTTT
NA	NA	TRBJ2-7	TRBV30	CAWRRAFSYEQYF	TGTGCCTGGAGGAGAGCGTTCTCCTACGAGCAGTACTTC
NA	NA	TRBJ2-5	TRBV10-2	CASITNQETQYF	TGCGCCAGCATAACTAACCAAGAGACCCAGTACTTC
NA	NA	TRBJ1-2	TRBV27	CASSPLDRPNGYTF	TGTGCCAGCAGTCCTCTCGACCGCCCTAACGGCTACACCTTC
NA	NA	TRBJ2-1	TRBV7-2	CASSLEGGPYNEQFF	TGTGCCAGCAGCTTAGAGGGGGGACCCTACAATGAGCAGTTCTTC
TRBD1	NA	TRBJ2-7	TRBV6-1	CASMGGQGTYEQYF	TGTGCCAGCATGGGGGGACAGGGAACCTACGAGCAGTACTTC
TRBD2	NA	TRBJ2-3	TRBV29-1	CSSGATSGRDTQYF	TGCAGCTCGGGAGCGACTAGCGGGAGAGATACGCAGTATTTT
TRBD1	NA	TRBJ1-4	TRBV4-3	CASSQEGWDRGGKLFF	TGCGCCAGCAGCCAAGAAGGATGGGACAGGGGCGGAAAACTGTTTTTT
NA	once	TRBJ2-7	TRBV5-4	CASSRDTGTIYEQYF	TGCGCCAGCAGCCGAGATACAGGGACCATCTACGAGCAGTACTTC
NA	once	TRBJ2-5	TRBV29-1	CSVGEGETQYF	TGCAGCGTTGGAGAGGGAGAGACCCAGTACTTC
NA	NA	TRBJ2-1	TRBV20-1	CSARGAPAFF	TGCAGTGCGCGTGGGGCCCCCGCGTTCTTC
NA	NA	TRBJ1-2	TRBV6-5	CASSYRVNYGYTF	TGTGCCAGCAGTTACAGGGTTAACTATGGCTACACCTTC
TRBD2	NA	TRBJ2-3	TRBV10-3	CAISVASGPTDTQYF	TGTGCCATCAGTGTCGCTAGCGGGCCCACAGATACGCAGTATTTT
NA	NA	TRBJ2-3	TRBV7-2	CASSLQGGTDTQYF	TGTGCCAGCAGCTTGCAGGGAGGCACAGATACGCAGTATTTT
TRBD2	NA	TRBJ2-3	TRBV10-3	CAISVLAGGLGTQYF	TGTGCCATCAGTGTTTTGGCGGGGGGCCTTGGGACGCAGTATTTT
NA	NA	TRBJ2-7	TRBV6-6	CASSYSTRGGEQYF	TGTGCCAGCAGTTACTCGACAAGGGGCGGCGAGCAGTACTTC
NA	NA	TRBJ1-2	TRBV30	CAWTQSNYGYTF	TGTGCCTGGACTCAATCTAACTATGGCTACACCTTC
TRBD1	NA	TRBJ1-4	TRBV4-3	CASSRQGALINEKLFF	TGCGCCAGCAGCCGACAGGGGGCACTTATTAATGAAAAACTGTTTTTT
NA	NA	TRBJ1-1	TRBV14	CASSQDRGPTETAFF	TGTGCCAGCAGCCAAGATCGGGGGCCGACAGAAACGGCTTTCTTT
TRBD2	NA	TRBJ2-3	TRBV30	CAWSASGSADTQYF	TGTGCCTGGAGTGCTAGCGGGAGTGCAGATACGCAGTATTTT
NA	few	TRBJ1-1	TRBV7-9	CASTGAGNTEAFF	TGTGCCAGCACCGGGGCCGGGAACACTGAAGCTTTCTTT
TRBD1	NA	TRBJ1-2	TRBV11-2	CASSPDRQGTYGGYTF	TGTGCCAGCAGCCCGGACCGACAGGGGACGTACGGTGGCTACACCTTC